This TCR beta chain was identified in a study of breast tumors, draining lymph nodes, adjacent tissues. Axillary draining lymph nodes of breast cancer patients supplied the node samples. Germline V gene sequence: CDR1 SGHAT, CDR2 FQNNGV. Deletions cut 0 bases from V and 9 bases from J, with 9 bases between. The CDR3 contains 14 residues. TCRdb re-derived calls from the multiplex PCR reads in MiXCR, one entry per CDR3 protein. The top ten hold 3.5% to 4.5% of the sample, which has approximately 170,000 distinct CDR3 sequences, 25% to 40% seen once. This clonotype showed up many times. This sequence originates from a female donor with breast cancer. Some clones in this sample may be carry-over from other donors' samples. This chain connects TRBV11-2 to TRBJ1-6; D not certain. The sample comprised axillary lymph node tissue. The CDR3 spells CASSLEGLISPLHF. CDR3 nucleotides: TGTGCCAGCAGCTTAGAGGGTCTGATTTCACCCCTCCACTTT. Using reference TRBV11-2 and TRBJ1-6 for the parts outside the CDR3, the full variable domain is EAGVAQSPRYKIIEKRQSVAFWCNPISGHATLYWYQQILGQGPKLLIQFQNNGVVDDSQLPKDRFSAERLKGVDSTLKIQPAKLEDSAVYLCASSLEGLISPLHFGNGTRLTVT.